The subject of this entry is one TCR beta chain. The germline V gene has CDR1 LGHDT and CDR2 YNNKEL (reference sequence). V was cut by 4 bases and J by 6 bases, with 16 bases left in between. The CDR3 consists of 14 residues. Sequencing used immunoSEQ multiplex PCR; TCRdb keeps in-frame clones, though not all of them. There are about 61,000 clones in the sample; around 90% occur only once, and approximately 5.9% lies in the top ten. This sample was included in a study of control samples from healthy donors and cancer patients. The sequenced material came from PBMCs. V and J are TRBV3-1 (or the pseudogene TRBV3-2) and TRBJ2-7, with D perhaps matching TRBD1 or TRBD2 (6 bases each). This clonotype was sampled from a man in his sixties with colorectal cancer. The CDR3 loop is CASSRVTGASEQYF. CDR3 in DNA: TGTGCCAGCAGCCGGGTAACGGGGGCTAGCGAGCAGTACTTC.